The 24 T cell receptor beta chains in this list originate from one sample, sequenced in a study of cytomegalovirus exposure and HLA in healthy donors. PCR was performed using 60 Vbeta and 13 Jbeta primers. Using immunoSEQ multiplex PCR, the repertoire was profiled, and TCRdb retains in-frame clones only, with some absent. The sample comprises 150,000 to 200,000 clones, around 75% of which are singletons, and roughly 1.9% rests with the top ten. Material: PBMCs. The source of these receptors is a human donor in good health.

This clone was observed a few times. The chain links TRBV4-2 to TRBJ2-3; a weak D match, TRBD1 (6 bases). V was trimmed by 0 bases and J by 9 bases, leaving 13 bases between them. CDR1 is LGHNA and CDR2 is YNFKEQ in the germline V gene. CDR3 length: 14 amino acids. The CDR3 DNA sequence: TGTGCCAGCAGCCAAGATTTTCGTACAGGGACGCAGTATTTT. Its translation: CASSQDFRTGTQYF.

V is TRBV25-1 and J is TRBJ2-7, with 9 bases matching TRBD1. CDR3 size: 15 residues. V shed 6 bases, J shed 6 bases, and the junction held 12 bases outside the gene matches. The germline V gene encodes CDR1 MGHDK and CDR2 SYGVNS. CDR3: CASRDDRDRVSEQYF. The CDR3 nucleotides read TGTGCCAGCAGAGATGACCGGGACAGGGTATCCGAGCAGTACTTC.

V usage is TRBV18 and J usage is TRBJ1-2; 8 positions match TRBD1. V gave up 3 bases and J gave up 1 base; unmatched junction bases: 7. The germline CDR1 and CDR2 sequences are KGHSH and LQKENI. CDR3 length equals 16 residues. The CDR3 is CASSPIAGQVNYGYTF. DNA for the CDR3: TGTGCCAGCTCACCGATCGCGGGACAGGTTAACTATGGCTACACCTTC.

J is TRBJ2-1 and V is TRBV4-1; 8 bases map to TRBD2. V was clipped by 2 bases and J by 7 bases; unmatched bases: 13. Germline V gene sequence: CDR1 MGHRA, CDR2 YSYEKL. The CDR3 has 17 residues. This CDR3 reads CASSQRDGGGTWNEQFF. The CDR3 DNA reads TGCGCCAGCAGCCAAAGGGATGGCGGGGGGACCTGGAATGAGCAGTTCTTC.

This clone occurred once. This chain links TRBV29-1 with TRBJ2-7, with 10 nucleotides matching TRBD1. This CDR3 spans 14 amino acids. Germline V CDR1 and CDR2: SQVTM, ANQGSEA. With 4 bases clipped from V and 5 bases from J, the junction kept 8 bases outside the gene matches. The CDR3 spells CSVARDRGINEQYF. The CDR3 DNA reads TGCAGCGTTGCCAGGGACAGGGGAATTAACGAGCAGTACTTC.

The chain joins TRBV5-6 to TRBJ2-3; D not resolved. V gave up 1 base and J gave up 0 bases, with 9 bases separating them. Germline V gene lookup returns CDR1 SGHDT and CDR2 YYEEEE. The CDR3 extends over 15 amino acids. CDR3 protein: CASSLWAASTDTQYF. CDR3 DNA sequence: TGTGCCAGCAGCTTGTGGGCTGCTAGCACAGATACGCAGTATTTT.

The V call is TRBV6-5, the J call TRBJ1-1; no definite D call. The CDR3 sequence is 15 residues long. Germline V gene sequence: CDR1 MNHEY, CDR2 SVGAGI. V gave up 8 bases and J gave up 1 base, with 17 bases separating them. In DNA, the CDR3 is TGTGCCAGCGAAGCCAGAATGGCAGGGAACACTGAAGCTTTCTTT. Amino acids: CASEARMAGNTEAFF.

This sequence joins TRBV6-5 and TRBJ2-3, with 8 bases lining up with TRBD2. The CDR3 loop spans 16 amino acids. Germline-derived CDR1 and CDR2 are MNHEY and SVGAGI. The trim removed 2 bases at V and 4 bases at J, leaving 8 bases unmatched. The CDR3 reads CASSYPLTGGADTQYF. CDR3 in DNA: TGTGCCAGCAGTTACCCCCTGACGGGGGGGGCAGATACGCAGTATTTT.

The rearrangement joins TRBV6-1 to TRBJ2-5, with D perhaps TRBD2 (6 bases). Germline V gives CDR1 MNHNS, CDR2 SASEGT. V was shortened by 8 bases and J by 5 bases, with 12 bases between the two germline ends. The CDR3 is 12 residues long. CDR3 loop: CASSGGGETQYF. The CDR3 DNA follows: TGTGCCAGCTCAGGTGGAGGGGAGACCCAGTACTTC.

The gene calls are TRBV5-4 and TRBJ2-5; TRBD2 matches 9 bases. The J segment lost 2 bases and the V segment lost 4 bases, leaving 9 bases of the junction unmatched. The CDR3 covers 16 residues. The germline gives CDR1 SGHNT, CDR2 YYREEE (reference sequence). CDR3 sequence reads: CASSPRGAGGQETQYF. DNA of the CDR3: TGTGCCAGCAGCCCCCGGGGAGCGGGGGGACAAGAGACCCAGTACTTC.

This clone was seen a few times. Different DNA sequences within this sample yield the same CDR3. The chain uses TRBV7-9 and TRBJ1-5; the match to TRBD1 covers 7 bases. This CDR3 spans 14 amino acids. CDR1 is SEHNR and CDR2 is FQNEAQ in the germline V gene (reference sequence). The V gene end was trimmed by 6 bases and the J gene end by 2 bases; junction bases not matched to a gene: 4. The CDR3 here is CASSSTGGNQPQHF. CDR3 nucleotides: TGTGCCAGCAGTTCTACAGGGGGCAATCAGCCCCAGCATTTT.

The gene calls are TRBV7-2 and TRBJ1-1; 11 nucleotides align to TRBD1. Germline V gene data show CDR1 as SGHTA and CDR2 as FQGNSA. Trimming removed 5 bases from V and 4 bases from J; junction bases left unmatched: 6. The CDR3 is 15 residues long. The CDR3 DNA sequence: TGTGCCAGCAGCCGCACCGGGACAGGGGGCACTGAAGCTTTCTTT. This sequence encodes CASSRTGTGGTEAFF.

This CDR3 is CASSEPPGQPTGELFF. The CDR3 nucleotides are TGCGCCAGCAGTGAGCCTCCGGGACAACCCACCGGGGAGCTGTTTTTT. The rearrangement joins TRBV10-2 to TRBJ2-2, with a possible D match to TRBD1 (6 bases). Per germline, CDR1 WSHSY and CDR2 SAAADI. This CDR3 is 16 amino acids long. The germline V and J ends were trimmed by 2 bases and 4 bases, with 14 bases remaining between them.

The chain links TRBV9 to TRBJ2-2; 7 nucleotides line up with TRBD2. The V segment lost 0 bases and the J segment 4 bases; nucleotides outside the gene matches: 3. The CDR3 consists of 15 residues. In germline, CDR1 is SGDLS, CDR2 YYNGEE. CDR3 protein: CASSVEAGPTGELFF. In DNA, the CDR3 is TGTGCCAGCAGCGTAGAAGCGGGGCCCACCGGGGAGCTGTTTTTT.

The chain couples TRBV7-6 to TRBJ2-2; D is unclear. Trimming removed 5 bases from V and 5 bases from J, with 3 bases in between. This CDR3 contains 11 residues. Germline assignment: CDR1 SGHVS and CDR2 FNYEAQ. CDR3 sequence: CASSPTGELFF. CDR3 bases: TGTGCCAGCAGCCCAACCGGGGAGCTGTTTTTT.

The chain joins TRBV19 to TRBJ1-5, with 8 bases identical to TRBD1. Germline assignment: CDR1 LNHDA and CDR2 SQIVND (reference sequence). This CDR3 region has 16 residues. V trimming: 2 bases; J trimming: 7 bases; junction bases outside the gene matches: 10. The DNA of the CDR3 is TGTGCCAGTAGTATAAGGCAGGGGGCAGGTCAGCAGCCCCAGCATTTT. Protein product: CASSIRQGAGQQPQHF.

V usage is TRBV7-9 and J usage is TRBJ1-2; 10 bases agree with TRBD1. CDR1 is SEHNR, CDR2 FQNEAQ, per germline (reference sequence). There are 13 residues in the CDR3. Unmatched junction bases numbered 4, after V lost 5 bases and J lost 7 bases. Here the CDR3 DNA reads TGTGCCAGCAGCACCGGGACAGGGGTTGGCTACACCTTC. This sequence encodes CASSTGTGVGYTF. The complete variable domain, with remaining parts taken from reference TRBV7-9 and TRBJ1-2, reads DTGVSQNPRHKITKRGQNVTFRCDPISEHNRLYWYRQTLGQGPEFLTYFQNEAQLEKSRLLSDRFSAERPKGSFSTLEIQRTEQGDSAMYLCASSTGTGVGYTFGSGTRLTVV.

The chain has TRBV7-2 and TRBJ1-5; D not resolved. V was clipped by 0 bases and J by 6 bases, with 6 bases between them. The germline gives CDR1 SGHTA, CDR2 FQGNSA. The CDR3 has 13 residues. The CDR3 reads CASSLATRQPQHF. As DNA, the CDR3 is TGTGCCAGCAGCTTAGCAACACGTCAGCCCCAGCATTTT.

In nucleotides, the CDR3 is TGCGCCAGCAGCTTGGACGAGCGTAACTATGGCTACACCTTC. It translates to CASSLDERNYGYTF. The V and J genes are TRBV5-1 and TRBJ1-2; D gene ambiguous. The CDR3 sequence is 14 residues long. Germline V gene lookup returns CDR1 SGHRS and CDR2 YFSETQ. V was pared by 0 bases and J by 1 base, with 7 bases between.

The V gene is TRBV9, the J gene TRBJ2-1; 7 nucleotides agree with TRBD1. CDR3 length equals 15 residues. Germline CDR1 reads SGDLS; CDR2 reads YYNGEE. Germline trimming cut 6 bases from V and 5 bases from J; bases unmatched to any gene: 11. The CDR3 region has the DNA TGTGCCAGCACGACATCCGGGACAGTAAACAATGAGCAGTTCTTC. Translation: CASTTSGTVNNEQFF.

The chain couples TRBV6-6 to TRBJ1-2, with 7 bases matching TRBD1. Trimming at V came to 5 bases and at J to 9 bases, leaving 9 bases not matched to a gene. Germline CDR1 MNHNY, CDR2 SVGAGI (reference sequence). This CDR3 region has 13 residues. CDR3 protein: CASSIGTATSYTF. CDR3 coding DNA: TGTGCCAGCAGTATCGGGACAGCCACTAGCTACACCTTC.

The chain carries TRBV11-2 and TRBJ1-2; 7 positions agree with TRBD1. With 3 bases clipped from V and 3 bases from J, the junction kept 1 base outside the gene matches. CDR3 size: 13 residues. Germline-derived CDR1 and CDR2 are SGHAT and FQNNGV. In DNA, the CDR3 is TGTGCCAGCAGCTTCGACAGGGACTATGGCTACACCTTC. This encodes CASSFDRDYGYTF. Looking up the rest from reference TRBV11-2 and TRBJ1-2 gives the full variable domain: EAGVAQSPRYKIIEKRQSVAFWCNPISGHATLYWYQQILGQGPKLLIQFQNNGVVDDSQLPKDRFSAERLKGVDSTLKIQPAKLEDSAVYLCASSFDRDYGYTFGSGTRLTVV.

The rearrangement joins TRBV10-1 to TRBJ1-5; D ambiguous. Germline CDR1 is WNHNN and CDR2 is SYGVQD (reference sequence). V shed 1 base and J shed 0 bases, with 13 bases lying between them. The CDR3 spans 17 residues. The CDR3 coding sequence is TGCGCCAGCAGTGAGTGTACGAGTGTGTTTAGCAATCAGCCCCAGCATTTT. It specifies CASSECTSVFSNQPQHF.

This clone came up a few times. This chain links TRBV6-1 with TRBJ1-6, with TRBD1 matching 8 bases. The germline CDR1 and CDR2 sequences are MNHNS and SASEGT. The CDR3 contains 16 residues. The V segment lost 2 bases and the J segment 7 bases; nucleotides outside the gene matches: 7. CDR3 sequence reads: CASSEFSTGGNSPLHF. In DNA, the CDR3 is TGTGCCAGCAGTGAATTCTCCACAGGGGGGAATTCACCCCTCCACTTT.